The 18 T cell receptor beta chains below all came from one sample that was sequenced in a study of shared clonotypes between healthy human individuals (dated by TCRdb to about 2020). The library was built by means of the immunoSEQ multiplex PCR assay. This immuneACCESS table, as held by TCRdb, lists in-frame sequences with V and J called but not all clones. Of the missing ones, under half trace to an unresolved V gene in checked studies; the others have no known cause. The sample data list about 2.4 million clones, and 93% of these were observed just once. 0.36% of the sample is held by the ten biggest clonotypes. Sequenced material: naive CD4+ T cells from PBMCs. The label giving this sample's cell subset or site can be read as: CD45RA+ positively selected. The receptors stem from a man aged 18 to 29 in good health. Some clones in this sample may be carry-over from other donors' samples.

The chain employs TRBV7-3 and TRBJ1-2; 7 nucleotides match TRBD1. Germline CDR1 SGHTA, CDR2 FQGTGA. The CDR3 runs to 15 residues. J was trimmed by 0 bases and V by 3 bases; bases with no gene match: 4. Here the CDR3 reads CASSFSGGTNYGYTF. The CDR3 DNA is TGTGCCAGCAGCTTTTCAGGGGGTACTAACTATGGCTACACCTTC.

The rearrangement uses TRBV30 and TRBJ2-7, with D hard to call. Trimming left V 2 bases short and J 2 bases short, with 16 bases between. Germline V gene lookup returns CDR1 GTSNPN and CDR2 SVGIG (reference sequence). This CDR3 region has 15 residues. CDR3 sequence (DNA): TGTGCCTGGAGTATCCGGGCCTCCCAGCCCTACGAGCAGTACTTC. It translates to CAWSIRASQPYEQYF.

The gene calls are TRBV9 and TRBJ1-1; weak D call: TRBD1 (6 bases). V was cut by 3 bases and J by 4 bases, with 34 bases left in between. The CDR3 consists of 21 residues. CDR1 is SGDLS and CDR2 is YYNGEE in the germline V gene. In DNA, the CDR3 is TGTGCCAGCAGCGAACTCCTAATGGGGCCAGTTCAAAAAGGGGGGTGCACTGAAGCTTTCTTT. Translating gives CASSELLMGPVQKGGCTEAFF.

CDR3 in amino acids: CASSLFAANYGYTF. The CDR3 region has the DNA TGTGCCAGCAGCCTATTTGCAGCTAACTATGGCTACACCTTC. The V gene is TRBV7-9, the J gene TRBJ1-2; D is unclear. Looked up from germline, CDR1 is SEHNR and CDR2 is FQNEAQ (reference sequence). The CDR3 consists of 14 residues. V shed 5 bases and J shed 0 bases, with 10 bases lying between them.

This clone was seen more than once but under ten times. This chain links TRBV2 with TRBJ1-5, with a weak D call TRBD1 (5 bases). The CDR3 extends over 17 amino acids. V was clipped by 0 bases and J by 2 bases, with 14 bases between them. Per the germline V gene, CDR1 is SNHLY and CDR2 is FYNNEI. The CDR3 bases are TGTGCCAGCAGTGAAGCGCTCAGGGCGCGGGGCAATCAGCCCCAGCATTTT. This gives the protein CASSEALRARGNQPQHF.

The V gene is TRBV28, the J gene TRBJ2-7, with 7 positions matching TRBD1. Trimming cost V 2 bases and J 5 bases; bases outside gene matches: 9. The CDR3 has 15 residues. CDR1 is MDHEN, CDR2 SYDVKM, per germline. CDR3 in amino acids: CASSLRLGGIDEQYF. The CDR3 region has the DNA TGTGCCAGCAGTTTACGGTTAGGGGGCATCGACGAGCAGTACTTC.

This rearrangement joins TRBV6-6 to TRBJ1-3, with D perhaps matching TRBD1 (6 bases). CDR3 length: 14 residues. V was shortened by 9 bases and J by 2 bases, with 14 bases between the two germline ends. In germline, CDR1 is MNHNY, CDR2 SVGAGI (reference sequence). The CDR3 protein is CASTNRATGNTIYF. In DNA, the CDR3 is TGTGCCAGTACTAACAGGGCAACTGGAAACACCATATATTTT.

V and J are TRBV11-2 and TRBJ1-4; D unclear. Trimming took off 5 bases at V and 0 bases at J, with 10 bases between the two ends. This CDR3 spans 15 amino acids. Germline-derived CDR1 and CDR2 are SGHAT and FQNNGV. The CDR3 loop reads CASSPQVATNEKLFF. The CDR3 DNA reads TGTGCCAGCAGCCCCCAGGTTGCAACTAATGAAAAACTGTTTTTT.

The V and J genes are TRBV20-1 and TRBJ2-3; D is undetermined. CDR1 is DFQATT and CDR2 is SNEGSKA in the germline V gene (reference sequence). This CDR3 is 11 amino acids long. V was pared by 3 bases and J by 4 bases, with 5 bases between. CDR3 region: CSASFPDTQYF. The CDR3 DNA follows: TGCAGTGCTAGTTTTCCAGATACGCAGTATTTT.

This chain links TRBV5-4 with TRBJ2-1; the match to TRBD2 covers 13 bases. This CDR3 has 15 amino acids. Trimming removed 4 bases from V and 9 bases from J; junction bases left unmatched: 7. Germline values: CDR1 SGHNT, CDR2 YYREEE (reference sequence). CDR3 sequence reads: CASSLGLAGASEQFF. The CDR3 coding sequence is TGTGCCAGCAGCCTTGGACTAGCGGGAGCGAGTGAGCAGTTCTTC.

V usage is TRBV11-2 and J usage is TRBJ2-2, with D possibly TRBD1 on 6 matching bases. Germline V lookup: CDR1 SGHAT, CDR2 FQNNGV. V lost 1 base to trimming and J lost 8 bases, with 23 bases between them. This CDR3 is 18 amino acids long. The CDR3 spells CASSLVLGTTQFRGELFF. Here the CDR3 DNA reads TGTGCCAGCAGCTTAGTGTTAGGGACAACCCAATTCCGGGGGGAGCTGTTTTTT. Full variable domain (outside the CDR3, taken from reference TRBV11-2 and TRBJ2-2): EAGVAQSPRYKIIEKRQSVAFWCNPISGHATLYWYQQILGQGPKLLIQFQNNGVVDDSQLPKDRFSAERLKGVDSTLKIQPAKLEDSAVYLCASSLVLGTTQFRGELFFGEGSRLTVL.

The rearrangement links TRBV7-8 to TRBJ1-3, with a possible D match to TRBD1 (6 bases). The CDR3 covers 17 residues. Looked up from germline, CDR1 is SGHVS and CDR2 is FQNEAQ. V shed 5 bases and J shed 0 bases, with 17 bases lying between them. This chain's CDR3 is CASSLRGLAGSGNTIYF. The CDR3 nucleotides are TGTGCCAGCAGCCTAAGGGGGTTGGCAGGCTCTGGAAACACCATATATTTT.

This rearrangement joins TRBV2 to TRBJ1-3; the match to TRBD1 covers 9 bases. The V gene end was trimmed by 4 bases and the J gene end by 2 bases; junction bases not matched to a gene: 3. CDR1 is SNHLY, CDR2 FYNNEI, per germline. CDR3 length equals 15 residues. For the CDR3, the DNA is TGTGCCAGCAGTGCTACAGGGGGCACTGGAAACACCATATATTTT. It specifies CASSATGGTGNTIYF.

In this sample, this clone turned up once. J is TRBJ1-5 and V is TRBV7-2; 9 bases are shared with TRBD1. The CDR3 extends over 15 amino acids. Unmatched junction bases numbered 8, after V lost 4 bases and J lost 7 bases. Germline V CDR1 and CDR2: SGHTA, FQGNSA. CDR3 amino acids: CASSSDRTGAQPQHF. The CDR3 coding sequence is TGTGCCAGCAGCTCGGACCGGACAGGGGCACAGCCCCAGCATTTT.

The V and J genes are TRBV27 and TRBJ1-1; 7 bases map to TRBD1. The CDR3 loop spans 16 amino acids. The V segment lost 4 bases and the J segment 1 base; nucleotides outside the gene matches: 9. Germline-derived CDR1 and CDR2 are MNHEY and SMNVEV (reference sequence). As DNA, the CDR3 is TGTGCCAGCAGTTCGAGACAGGGACGGCCGAACACTGAAGCTTTCTTT. The encoded protein is CASSSRQGRPNTEAFF.

This clone has only a few counts. The rearrangement links TRBV29-1 to TRBJ1-1; D uncertain. Germline V CDR1 and CDR2: SQVTM, ANQGSEA. The length of the CDR3 is 12 residues. Trimming took off 3 bases at V and 5 bases at J, with 10 bases between the two ends. CDR3 sequence: CSVDWGGTEAFF. The CDR3 nucleotides are TGCAGCGTTGATTGGGGAGGAACTGAAGCTTTCTTT.

The chain carries TRBV7-2 and TRBJ2-3, with 15 bases lining up with TRBD2. V lost 0 bases to trimming and J lost 3 bases; unmatched junction nucleotides: 1. The CDR3 length is 17 residues. Germline V lookup: CDR1 SGHTA, CDR2 FQGNSA. CDR3 nucleotides: TGTGCCAGCAGCTTAGCGGGACTAGCGGGAGGAACAGATACGCAGTATTTT. It translates to CASSLAGLAGGTDTQYF.

The J gene is TRBJ1-2, the V gene TRBV30, with a possible D match to TRBD1 (5 bases). V lost 7 bases and J lost 5, with 23 bases in between. The CDR3 extends over 15 amino acids. CDR1 and CDR2 from the germline V gene are GTSNPN and SVGIG (reference sequence). CDR3 amino acids: CAFRTPGARGYGYTF. DNA for the CDR3: TGTGCCTTCCGTACACCCGGGGCCCGGGGGTATGGCTACACCTTC.